These 17 T cell receptor beta chains were sequenced from one sample in a study of technical replicates of blood from a handful of donors. Profiling relied on immunoSEQ multiplex PCR, and the TCRdb table lists in-frame clones only, not all of them. Counted here are approximately 78,000 clones, nearly 97% occurring once; the ten biggest clones make up roughly 0.24%. The sample taken for sequencing was T cells isolated from PBMCs. Receptor source: a human donor in good health.

The gene calls are TRBV27 and TRBJ2-6; D uncertain. This CDR3 region has 13 residues. Trimming stripped 7 bases from V and 0 bases from J, with 4 bases between. Germline V lookup: CDR1 MNHEY, CDR2 SMNVEV (reference sequence). CDR3 sequence: CASTSSGANVLTF. The DNA for the CDR3 is TGTGCCAGCACTAGCTCTGGGGCCAACGTCCTGACTTTC.

This clone was observed a few times. The chain uses TRBV19 and TRBJ2-2; D might be TRBD1 (6 bases). Germline V lookup: CDR1 LNHDA, CDR2 SQIVND (reference sequence). V was pared by 6 bases and J by 1 base, with 9 bases between. The CDR3 contains 14 residues. CDR3 region: CASRWGQNTGELFF. CDR3 nucleotides: TGTGCCAGTAGATGGGGACAGAACACCGGGGAGCTGTTTTTT.

V and J are TRBV4-1 and TRBJ2-7; TRBD2 is a possible D gene (6 bases). Per the germline V gene, CDR1 is MGHRA and CDR2 is YSYEKL. V lost 0 bases and J 4 bases, leaving 25 bases between the germline ends. The CDR3 is made up of 19 amino acids. CDR3 nucleotide sequence: TGCGCCAGCAGCCAAGATCGTAGTTGGCCGGGACTGCGCTTATACGAGCAGTACTTC. This translates into CASSQDRSWPGLRLYEQYF.

The chain couples TRBV7-2 to TRBJ2-7; the match to TRBD1 covers 8 bases. Looked up from germline, CDR1 is SGHTA and CDR2 is FQGNSA. The V and J ends lost 7 bases and 4 bases, in that order; junction bases with no gene match: 9. The CDR3 spans 14 residues. The CDR3 reads CASNRDRREYEQYF. The CDR3 region has the DNA TGTGCCAGCAACCGGGACAGGAGGGAGTACGAGCAGTACTTC.

The chain carries TRBV19 and TRBJ1-6, with 8 bases that match TRBD1. V shed 2 bases, J shed 9 bases, and the junction held 12 bases outside the gene matches. Germline-derived CDR1 and CDR2 are LNHDA and SQIVND (reference sequence). The CDR3 is 17 amino acids. The CDR3 loop reads CASSIKAGGSIVSPLHF. As DNA, the CDR3 is TGTGCCAGTAGTATAAAGGCAGGGGGCTCGATTGTTTCACCCCTCCACTTT.

This chain joins TRBV11-2 and TRBJ2-3, with 13 bases identical to TRBD2. This CDR3 is 16 amino acids long. Germline lookup yields CDR1 SGHAT and CDR2 FQNNGV. V trimming: 5 bases; J trimming: 5 bases; junction bases outside the gene matches: 7. CDR3 sequence (DNA): TGTGCCAGCAGCGCAACTAGCGGGGGGGCCAGAGATACGCAGTATTTT. Translation gives CASSATSGGARDTQYF.

V usage is TRBV4-1 and J usage is TRBJ2-7; 7 nucleotides match TRBD2. Germline trimming cut 5 bases from V and 6 bases from J; bases unmatched to any gene: 10. Germline-derived CDR1 and CDR2 are MGHRA and YSYEKL. The CDR3 spans 14 residues. The CDR3 region is CASSLMRASGEQYF. The CDR3 DNA reads TGCGCCAGCAGCTTAATGAGAGCTAGCGGCGAGCAGTACTTC.

The chain carries TRBV19 and TRBJ1-2; 10 bases match TRBD1. The germline CDR1 and CDR2 sequences are LNHDA and SQIVND (reference sequence). CDR3 size: 15 residues. Unmatched junction bases numbered 6, after V lost 4 bases and J lost 4 bases. The chain's CDR3 is CASSNRQGASYGYTF. The CDR3 DNA is TGTGCCAGTAGTAATCGACAGGGGGCTAGCTATGGCTACACCTTC. Complete variable domain (other parts from reference TRBV19 and TRBJ1-2): DGGITQSPKYLFRKEGQNVTLSCEQNLNHDAMYWYRQDPGQGLRLIYYSQIVNDFQKGDIAEGYSVSREKKESFPLTVTSAQKNPTAFYLCASSNRQGASYGYTFGSGTRLTVV.

V gene TRBV5-1 combines with J gene TRBJ2-5; D might be TRBD1 (6 bases). Germline loops: CDR1 SGHRS, CDR2 YFSETQ. V lost 2 bases to trimming and J lost 1 base, with 21 bases between them. The CDR3 extends over 18 amino acids. The CDR3 region is CASSFPHDPGRGQETQYF. As DNA, the CDR3 is TGCGCCAGCAGCTTTCCTCATGACCCTGGCAGGGGCCAAGAGACCCAGTACTTC.

In nucleotides, the CDR3 is TGTGCCAGCAGTTACGAGCTTTTGAACACTGAAGCTTTCTTT. Its protein product is CASSYELLNTEAFF. V usage is TRBV6-6 and J usage is TRBJ1-1; D not resolved. The V end was cut by 2 bases, the J end by 0 bases, with 7 bases between. The V gene's germline CDR1 is MNHNY and CDR2 SVGAGI (reference sequence). CDR3 length: 14 amino acids.

For the CDR3, the DNA is TGTGCCAGCAACCGACAGGGGGGGGAGCAGTACTTC. Its protein is CASNRQGGEQYF. The rearrangement links TRBV7-2 to TRBJ2-7; 9 nucleotides line up with TRBD1. The CDR3 has 12 amino acids. The germline V gene has CDR1 SGHTA and CDR2 FQGNSA. V lost 7 bases, J lost 7 bases, and 5 bases stayed unmatched.

The rearrangement links TRBV7-9 to TRBJ2-1, with 8 nucleotides matching TRBD1. Germline loops: CDR1 SEHNR, CDR2 FQNEAQ (reference sequence). The junction had 7 bases not matched to a gene; V was cut back by 3 bases and J by 3 bases. The CDR3 is 16 amino acids. The CDR3 coding sequence is TGTGCCAGCAGCTTCCTCTTCACAGGGGGCTACAATGAGCAGTTCTTC. Translated: CASSFLFTGGYNEQFF.

The rearrangement joins TRBV7-3 to TRBJ1-1, with D perhaps TRBD1 (5 bases). Trimming took 1 base from V and 0 from J, leaving 9 bases between them. Germline lookup yields CDR1 SGHTA and CDR2 FQGTGA. The CDR3 covers 15 residues. For the CDR3, the DNA is TGTGCCAGCAGCTTAATGGGGACTTTGAACACTGAAGCTTTCTTT. Translation gives CASSLMGTLNTEAFF. Complete variable domain (other parts from reference TRBV7-3 and TRBJ1-1): GAGVSQTPSNKVTEKGKYVELRCDPISGHTALYWYRQSLGQGPEFLIYFQGTGAADDSGLPNDRFFAVRPEGSVSTLKIQRTERGDSAVYLCASSLMGTLNTEAFFGQGTRLTVV.

This rearrangement joins TRBV6-1 to TRBJ1-5; D ambiguous. Looked up from germline, CDR1 is MNHNS and CDR2 is SASEGT. V dropped 8 bases and J dropped 2 bases, with 13 bases sitting between them. The CDR3 is 14 amino acids. The CDR3 nucleotides read TGTGCCAGCTACCTGGGGAGTGGCAATCAGCCCCAGCATTTT. Protein sequence: CASYLGSGNQPQHF.

The chain uses TRBV2 and TRBJ1-1; 8 bases align to TRBD1. CDR1 is SNHLY and CDR2 is FYNNEI in the germline V gene. The CDR3 sequence is 15 residues long. The ends lost 2 bases at V and 4 bases at J; junction bases unmatched: 6. The chain's CDR3 is CASSEHDRGRTEAFF. The CDR3 DNA reads TGTGCCAGCAGTGAACACGACAGGGGACGCACTGAAGCTTTCTTT.

This clone was found once. The chain is built from TRBV5-1 and TRBJ2-7; 7 positions match TRBD1. Germline-derived CDR1 and CDR2 are SGHRS and YFSETQ. The V segment lost 4 bases and the J segment 1 base; nucleotides outside the gene matches: 5. This CDR3 is 14 amino acids long. CDR3 bases: TGCGCCAGCAGCCCGCGACAGGGTTCCTACGAGCAGTACTTC. Its translation is CASSPRQGSYEQYF.

The rearrangement links TRBV9 to TRBJ1-1; D perhaps matches TRBD1 (6 bases). The CDR3 loop spans 17 amino acids. Deletions cut 1 base from V and 1 base from J, with 17 bases between. Germline lookup yields CDR1 SGDLS and CDR2 YYNGEE. The CDR3 region is CASSVHRSGQTNTEAFF. The CDR3 DNA is TGTGCCAGCAGCGTACACCGGAGCGGACAGACGAACACTGAAGCTTTCTTT.